Sequencing of this TCR beta chain was carried out in a study of cytomegalovirus exposure and HLA in healthy donors. For this clone: As yet, its antigen is unknown.

It was with 60 Vbeta and 13 Jbeta primers that the PCR ran. Sequencing used immunoSEQ multiplex PCR; TCRdb keeps in-frame clones, though not all of them. This table holds some 120,000 clones, around 75% found once. Regarding the study as a whole: It was reported that the classifier diagnosed cytomegalovirus status with high specificity and sensitivity in both the original and validation cohorts.

The CDR3 covers 14 residues. Trimming pared 3 bases from V and 8 bases from J, leaving 16 bases between. The V gene's germline CDR1 is LNHDA and CDR2 SQIVND (reference sequence). This chain connects TRBV19 to TRBJ1-1; D is possibly TRBD1 (5 bases). The sequence was obtained from a woman aged 45 to 65 in good health and CMV-seropositive. Sequenced material: PBMCs. The CDR3: CASSMSGFFSEAFF. In nucleotides, the CDR3 is TGTGCCAGTAGTATGTCAGGGTTCTTCTCAGAAGCTTTCTTT.